Described below is a single T cell receptor beta chain sequence and its context. The antigen is unknown. This sample is part of a study of shared clonotypes between healthy human individuals. CDR1 is SGHAT, CDR2 FQNNGV, per germline. There are 11 residues in the CDR3. Trimming removed 5 bases from V and 12 bases from J; junction bases left unmatched: 6. Produced via immunoSEQ multiplex PCR; TCRdb's table is partial and in-frame only. The data contain some 1 million clones, around 75% of them singletons. Findings and caveats of the study: Larger richness was generally estimated for naive than memory subsets.

Into CD45RA+ naive and CD45RA-negative memory subsets, the CD4+ cells were split. The sequence was collected from a young man in good health. The material sequenced was memory CD4+ T cells sorted from blood. The subset was: CD45RA-negative fraction. V gene TRBV11-2 combines with J gene TRBJ2-7, with TRBD1 identical over 8 bases. For the CDR3, the DNA is TGTGCCAGCAGCCCGGACAGGGCAACGTACTTC. It encodes CASSPDRATYF.